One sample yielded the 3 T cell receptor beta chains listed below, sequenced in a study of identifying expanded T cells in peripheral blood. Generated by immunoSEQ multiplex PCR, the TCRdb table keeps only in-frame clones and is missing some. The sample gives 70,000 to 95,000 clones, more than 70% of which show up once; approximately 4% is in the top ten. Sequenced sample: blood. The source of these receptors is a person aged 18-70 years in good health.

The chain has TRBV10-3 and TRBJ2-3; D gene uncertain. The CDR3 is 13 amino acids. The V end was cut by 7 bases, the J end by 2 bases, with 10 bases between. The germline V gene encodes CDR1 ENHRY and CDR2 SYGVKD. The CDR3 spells CAINSLYTDTQYF. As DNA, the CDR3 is TGTGCCATCAATTCACTTTACACAGATACGCAGTATTTT.

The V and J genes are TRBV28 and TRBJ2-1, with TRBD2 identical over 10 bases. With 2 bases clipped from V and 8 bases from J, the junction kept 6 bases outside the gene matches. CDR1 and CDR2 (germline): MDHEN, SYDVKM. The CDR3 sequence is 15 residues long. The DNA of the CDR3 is TGTGCCAGCAGTTTAAAAGCGGGAGGGATCGATGAGCAGTTCTTC. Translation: CASSLKAGGIDEQFF. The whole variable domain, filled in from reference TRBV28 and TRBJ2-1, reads DVKVTQSSRYLVKRTGEKVFLECVQDMDHENMFWYRQDPGLGLRLIYFSYDVKMKEKGDIPEGYSVSREKKERFSLILESASTNQTSMYLCASSLKAGGIDEQFFGPGTRLTVL.

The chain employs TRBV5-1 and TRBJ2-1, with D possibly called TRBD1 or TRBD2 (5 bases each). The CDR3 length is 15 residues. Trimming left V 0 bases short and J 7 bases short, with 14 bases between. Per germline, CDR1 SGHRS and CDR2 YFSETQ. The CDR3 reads CASSLGGTTSNEQFF. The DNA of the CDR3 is TGCGCCAGCAGCTTGGGTGGGACGACCTCAAATGAGCAGTTCTTC.